These 9 T cell receptor beta chains were all obtained from the same sample, sequenced in a study of CD8+ T cells in alopecia areata. The treatment is: oral pan-JAK inhibitor, 5-10 mg twice daily. Extraction and reverse transcription of RNA yielded cDNA as the sequencing template. TCRdb's copy holds only in-frame clones and misses some; the assay was immunoSEQ multiplex PCR. Among 150,000 to 200,000 clones listed, about 65% were seen once. Sequencing used CD4+ T cells sorted from blood, obtained at approximately week 49, from a patient treated with tofacitinib. Receptors were obtained from a human donor with alopecia areata.

The table lists this clone with a count of one. The V call is TRBV28, the J call TRBJ2-5, with 8 bases that match TRBD2. This CDR3 is built from 13 residues. Trimming removed 10 bases from V and 5 bases from J; junction bases left unmatched: 9. Germline-derived CDR1 and CDR2 are MDHEN and SYDVKM. CDR3 DNA sequence: TGTGCCACCTCGGGACTAGGTACGGAGACCCAGTACTTC. Its protein product is CATSGLGTETQYF. Using reference TRBV28 and TRBJ2-5 for the parts outside the CDR3, the full variable domain is DVKVTQSSRYLVKRTGEKVFLECVQDMDHENMFWYRQDPGLGLRLIYFSYDVKMKEKGDIPEGYSVSREKKERFSLILESASTNQTSMYLCATSGLGTETQYFGPGTRLLVL.

This chain connects TRBV30 to TRBJ1-5; D is possibly TRBD1 (6 bases). V lost 2 bases and J 4 bases, leaving 15 bases between the germline ends. This CDR3 region has 15 residues. Germline V gene sequence: CDR1 GTSNPN, CDR2 SVGIG (reference sequence). The CDR3 here is CAWSSTGMGNQPQHF. In DNA form, the CDR3 reads TGTGCCTGGAGTTCTACAGGGATGGGTAATCAGCCCCAGCATTTT. Full variable domain (missing parts from reference TRBV30 and TRBJ1-5): SQTIHQWPATLVQPVGSPLSLECTVEGTSNPNLYWYRQAAGRGLQLLFYSVGIGQISSEVPQNLSASRPQDRQFILSSKKLLLSDSGFYLCAWSSTGMGNQPQHFGDGTRLSIL.

The chain is built from TRBV6-5 and TRBJ2-4, with D unclear. V was pared by 7 bases and J by 2 bases, with 12 bases between. CDR3 length equals 14 residues. Germline loops: CDR1 MNHEY, CDR2 SVGAGI. DNA of the CDR3: TGTGCCAGCACCTCCCAGTTGCCCAAAAACATTCAGTACTTC. Translated: CASTSQLPKNIQYF.

This clone turned up a few times. The chain employs TRBV25-1 and TRBJ1-2; 9 positions match TRBD1. V shed 3 bases, J shed 7 bases, and the junction held 12 bases outside the gene matches. The CDR3 consists of 16 residues. Germline V CDR1 and CDR2: MGHDK, SYGVNS. CDR3 loop: CASSDLTGGSDSGYTF. DNA of the CDR3: TGTGCCAGCAGTGATCTTACAGGGGGCAGCGATAGTGGCTACACCTTC.

This chain uses TRBV7-2 with TRBJ2-7; perhaps TRBD2 as D (5 bases). Trimming took off 2 bases at V and 0 bases at J, with 11 bases between the two ends. Germline V gives CDR1 SGHTA, CDR2 FQGNSA. The CDR3 has 15 amino acids. CDR3 bases: TGTGCCAGCAGCTTATATCGGGGTTACTCCTACGAGCAGTACTTC. Translating gives CASSLYRGYSYEQYF. Full variable domain (missing parts from reference TRBV7-2 and TRBJ2-7): GAGVSQSPSNKVTEKGKDVELRCDPISGHTALYWYRQSLGQGLEFLIYFQGNSAPDKSGLPSDRFSAERTGGSVSTLTIQRTQQEDSAVYLCASSLYRGYSYEQYFGPGTRLTVT.

The CDR3 DNA sequence: TGCAGCGTTGGAGGGGTACGATTTTTGGGCCCTAGGGTCTACGAGCAGTACTTC. Amino acids: CSVGGVRFLGPRVYEQYF. The V and J genes are TRBV29-1 and TRBJ2-7; either TRBD1 or TRBD2 may supply D (5 bases each). CDR1 and CDR2 from the germline V gene are SQVTM and ANQGSEA. The germline V and J ends were trimmed by 4 bases and 3 bases, with 28 bases remaining between them. The CDR3 totals 18 residues.

CDR3 residues: CASSPGRGMNEQFF. CDR3 nucleotides: TGTGCCAGCTCACCTGGGCGCGGGATGAACGAGCAGTTCTTC. V and J are TRBV18 and TRBJ2-1; D possibly corresponds to TRBD2 (6 bases). Trimming shortened V by 3 bases and J by 10 bases, and 16 bases separated the two germline ends. The CDR3 is made up of 14 amino acids. In germline, CDR1 is KGHSH, CDR2 LQKENI.

The chain employs TRBV30 and TRBJ2-7; the D gene could be TRBD1 or TRBD2 (5 bases each). Trimming cost V 7 bases and J 5 bases, with 15 bases left between them. The length of the CDR3 is 12 residues. Germline V gene data show CDR1 as GTSNPN and CDR2 as SVGIG (reference sequence). CDR3 in DNA: TGTGCCTTCGGATTCCAGGGAGACGAGCAGTACTTC. It yields the protein CAFGFQGDEQYF.

Comment on this clone: Distinct nucleotide sequences in the sample also encode this CDR3. This chain joins TRBV15 and TRBJ2-7; no firm D call. CDR1 and CDR2 from the germline V gene are LNHNV and YYDKDF (reference sequence). Trimming shortened V by 0 bases and J by 4 bases, and 4 bases separated the two germline ends. CDR3 length equals 12 residues. The CDR3 loop reads CATSRDRYEQYF. DNA of the CDR3: TGTGCCACCAGCAGAGATCGTTACGAGCAGTACTTC.